One T cell receptor beta chain is described in this entry. The data are from a study of blood T cell repertoires in COVID-19. Study details: The samples span acute and convalescent COVID-19 from the United States, Italy and Spain. Sample material is recorded as cDNA or gDNA derived from T cells, B-cell-depleted T cells, or PBMCs.

Original data processing: Reference gene primer amplification in the assay estimated nucleated cell counts. The repertoire was sequenced with immunoSEQ multiplex PCR; TCRdb's copy has only in-frame clones and lacks some. For V, J and clone size, that table is used; D and trimming come from the DNA. Here the sample spans around 150,000 clones, about 82% being singletons. This receptor was identified in a woman older than 75 with active or convalescent COVID-19. Sequenced material: peripheral blood.

CDR3 coding DNA: TGTGCCAGCAGCCTACAGGGTTGGACTGAAGCTTTCTTT. Translation: CASSLQGWTEAFF. The chain joins TRBV7-9 to TRBJ1-1; D perhaps matches TRBD1 (6 bases). CDR1 is SEHNR and CDR2 is FQNEAQ in the germline V gene (reference sequence). V was shortened by 5 bases and J by 5 bases, with 12 bases between the two germline ends. The CDR3 sequence is 13 residues long.